The clone carrying this T cell receptor (beta chain) appeared a few times. Antigen specificity is unknown. Treatment noted: oral pan-JAK inhibitor, 5-10 mg twice daily. Lesional scalp punch biopsies and peripheral blood came from alopecia areata patients. Investigators isolated RNA and reverse transcribed it into cDNA to act as the sequencing template. Data came from immunoSEQ multiplex PCR; TCRdb stores just in-frame clones and leaves some out. There are 150,000 to 200,000 clones in the sample; 60% occur only once, and just over 1% lies in the top ten. This record comes from a study of CD8+ T cells in alopecia areata. Turning to the study itself: By percentage of affected scalp area, the severity of treated patients was scored. Findings of the study overall: Resident alphabeta T cells of normal skin are also sequenced in scalp samples. Just one nonresponder means the tie between baseline CD8+ expansion and response stays uncertain.

Trimming stripped 6 bases from V and 5 bases from J, with 17 bases between. CDR1 and CDR2 (germline): LNHDA, SQIVND (reference sequence). CDR3 length equals 15 residues. This TCR came from a human donor with alopecia areata. The specimen comprised CD4+ T cells sorted from blood, sampled at week 24, from a patient treated with tofacitinib. The chain has TRBV19 and TRBJ1-5; D is perhaps TRBD1 (6 bases). In DNA, the CDR3 is TGTGCCAGTAGGATCACAGGGAGGTGGGATCAGCCCCAGCATTTT. Encoded protein: CASRITGRWDQPQHF.